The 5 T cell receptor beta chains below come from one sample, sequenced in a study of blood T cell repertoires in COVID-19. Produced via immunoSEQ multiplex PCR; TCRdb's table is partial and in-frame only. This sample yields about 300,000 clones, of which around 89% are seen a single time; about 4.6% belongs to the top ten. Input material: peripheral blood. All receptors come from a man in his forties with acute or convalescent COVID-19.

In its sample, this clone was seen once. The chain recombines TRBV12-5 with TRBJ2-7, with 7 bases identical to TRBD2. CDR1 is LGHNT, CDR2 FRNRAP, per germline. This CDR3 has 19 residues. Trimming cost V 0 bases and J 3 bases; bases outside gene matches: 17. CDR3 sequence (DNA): TGTGCTAGTGGTTTGGTACTGGGAGGGTTGGGAAAGACCCACTACGAGCAGTACTTC. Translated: CASGLVLGGLGKTHYEQYF.

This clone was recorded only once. CDR3 in amino acids: CASSKPGQVYEQYF. CDR3 DNA sequence: TGTGCCAGCAGCAAGCCGGGACAGGTCTACGAGCAGTACTTC. The chain couples TRBV5-6 to TRBJ2-7, with 8 bases matching TRBD1. The CDR3 totals 14 residues. Germline V gene sequence: CDR1 SGHDT, CDR2 YYEEEE. The junction had 6 bases not matched to a gene; V was cut back by 4 bases and J by 3 bases.

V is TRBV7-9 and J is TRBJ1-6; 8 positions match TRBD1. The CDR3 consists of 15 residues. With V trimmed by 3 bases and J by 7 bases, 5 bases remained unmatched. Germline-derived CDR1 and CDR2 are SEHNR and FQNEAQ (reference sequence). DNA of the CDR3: TGTGCCAGCAGCTTGGACGGGACAGGCAATTCACCCCTCCACTTT. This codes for CASSLDGTGNSPLHF.

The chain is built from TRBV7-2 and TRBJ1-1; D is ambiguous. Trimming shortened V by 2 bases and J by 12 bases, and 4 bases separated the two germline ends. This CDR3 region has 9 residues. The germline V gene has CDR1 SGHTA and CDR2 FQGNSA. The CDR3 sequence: CASSLYPFF. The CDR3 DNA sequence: TGTGCCAGCAGCTTATATCCTTTCTTT. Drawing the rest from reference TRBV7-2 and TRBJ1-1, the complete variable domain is GAGVSQSPSNKVTEKGKDVELRCDPISGHTALYWYRQSLGQGLEFLIYFQGNSAPDKSGLPSDRFSAERTGGSVSTLTIQRTQQEDSAVYLCASSLYPFFGQGTRLTVV.

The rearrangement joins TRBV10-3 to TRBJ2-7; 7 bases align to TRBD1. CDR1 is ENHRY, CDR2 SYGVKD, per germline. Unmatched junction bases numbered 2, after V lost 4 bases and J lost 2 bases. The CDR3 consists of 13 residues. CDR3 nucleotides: TGTGCCATCAGTGGTGGGACAGCCTACGAGCAGTACTTC. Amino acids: CAISGGTAYEQYF.